This TCR beta chain was recovered during a study of cytomegalovirus exposure and HLA in healthy donors. J gave up 7 bases and V 2 bases, and 4 bases lay outside the gene matches. Germline V CDR1 and CDR2: MDHEN, SYDVKM. The CDR3 sequence is 14 residues long. In regard to this clone: The antigen is undetermined.

Study observations and caveats: Cytomegalovirus association was assigned to over 150 TCR beta chains. The classifier, whose performance was assessed in both the original and validation cohorts, reportedly diagnosed cytomegalovirus status with high specificity and sensitivity.

Profiling relied on immunoSEQ multiplex PCR, and the TCRdb table lists in-frame clones only, not all of them. The table has fewer than 55,000 clones, 92% seen once; the top ten hold around 1.4%. The chain is built from TRBV28 and TRBJ2-5, with 10 bases identical to TRBD1. The sample consisted of PBMCs. The receptor was derived from a man between 18 and 29 years old in good health and CMV-seronegative. Written as DNA, the CDR3 is TGTGCCAGCAGTTTACAGGGGACAGGGGCGACCCAGTACTTC. Translated: CASSLQGTGATQYF.